These 16 T cell receptor beta chains came from one sample sequenced in a study of blood T cell repertoires in COVID-19. Produced via immunoSEQ multiplex PCR; TCRdb's table is partial and in-frame only. Here the sample spans about 280,000 clones, 87% being singletons. Material for sequencing was PBMCs or T cells enriched from blood (not recorded which). The receptors stem from a woman between 35 and 50 years old who had recovered from COVID-19.

The chain uses TRBV5-1 and TRBJ2-5; possible D gene TRBD1, 6 bases. CDR3 length equals 16 residues. CDR1 SGHRS and CDR2 YFSETQ come from the germline V gene. V gave up 3 bases and J gave up 2 bases, with 17 bases separating them. The DNA for the CDR3 is TGCGCCAGCAGCTCCGCAGGGGCCCCGGGGCAAGAGACCCAGTACTTC. Its protein is CASSSAGAPGQETQYF. The full variable domain, with the rest looked up from reference TRBV5-1 and TRBJ2-5, is KAGVTQTPRYLIKTRGQQVTLSCSPISGHRSVSWYQQTPGQGLQFLFEYFSETQRNKGNFPGRFSGRQFSNSRSEMNVSTLELGDSALYLCASSSAGAPGQETQYFGPGTRLLVL.

For this clone: The same CDR3 is also encoded by other DNA sequences in this sample. The J gene is TRBJ2-3, the V gene TRBV5-4, with 7 bases matching TRBD2. The CDR3 runs to 15 residues. V gave up 4 bases and J gave up 1 base; unmatched junction bases: 6. Germline V gives CDR1 SGHNT, CDR2 YYREEE (reference sequence). For the CDR3, the DNA is TGTGCCAGCAGCCTTGCACGGGAGGGCACAGATACGCAGTATTTT. It codes for CASSLAREGTDTQYF.

V is TRBV10-3 and J is TRBJ2-2, with D perhaps TRBD2 (6 bases). The V end lost 6 bases, the J end lost 1 base, and 12 bases lay between the germline ends. This CDR3 is built from 15 residues. Germline V CDR1 and CDR2: ENHRY, SYGVKD. This chain's CDR3 is CAIRNGTENTGELFF. The CDR3, as DNA: TGTGCCATCAGAAACGGGACTGAGAACACCGGGGAGCTGTTTTTT.

This chain connects TRBV29-1 to TRBJ2-5, with TRBD1 identical over 7 bases. V lost 5 bases and J lost 5; bases outside the gene matches: 5. CDR3 length: 12 amino acids. Germline V CDR1 and CDR2: SQVTM, ANQGSEA. This CDR3 is CSVLRGSETQYF. CDR3 nucleotides: TGCAGCGTTCTCAGGGGGTCGGAGACCCAGTACTTC.

The genes are TRBV7-3 and TRBJ1-6; TRBD1 might be the D (5 bases). The CDR3 contains 14 residues. The germline V gene has CDR1 SGHTA and CDR2 FQGTGA. The V end lost 7 bases, the J end lost 7 bases, and 14 bases lay between the germline ends. The chain's CDR3 is CASTAGGPNSPLHF. CDR3 DNA sequence: TGTGCCAGCACCGCCGGGGGTCCAAATTCACCCCTCCACTTT.

The chain carries TRBV15 and TRBJ2-1; tentative D call: TRBD1 (6 bases). In germline, CDR1 is LNHNV, CDR2 YYDKDF (reference sequence). This CDR3 is built from 16 residues. Trimming pared 0 bases from V and 1 base from J, leaving 10 bases between. The CDR3 DNA is TGTGCCACCAGCAGAGATATCACAGGGTCCTACAATGAGCAGTTCTTC. As protein: CATSRDITGSYNEQFF.

The chain joins TRBV28 to TRBJ1-5, with TRBD1 as a possible D gene (5 bases). Germline CDR1 MDHEN, CDR2 SYDVKM. This CDR3 spans 15 amino acids. Trimming removed 6 bases at V and 5 bases at J, with 17 bases between. The CDR3 here is CASSRGGEADQPQHF. The CDR3 coding sequence is TGTGCCAGCAGCCGCGGGGGGGAGGCGGATCAGCCCCAGCATTTT.

The CDR3 bases are TGTGCCAGCAGCTTAAACAGGGGGGCCGAGCAGTACTTC. Encoded protein: CASSLNRGAEQYF. The gene calls are TRBV7-9 and TRBJ2-7, with 8 bases that match TRBD1. Germline trimming cut 2 bases from V and 6 bases from J; bases unmatched to any gene: 3. The germline CDR1 and CDR2 sequences are SEHNR and FQNEAQ (reference sequence). The CDR3 has 13 amino acids.

This clone was counted at least ten times. This chain connects TRBV2 to TRBJ1-1; no clear D. V gave up 4 bases and J gave up 2 bases, with 11 bases separating them. This CDR3 spans 14 amino acids. The germline gives CDR1 SNHLY, CDR2 FYNNEI. CDR3 loop: CASSGVYRNTEAFF. The CDR3 DNA is TGTGCCAGCAGTGGAGTTTATAGAAACACTGAAGCTTTCTTT.

This clone appeared a single time. CDR3 loop: CASSIVQGYGYTF. CDR3 DNA sequence: TGTGCCAGTAGTATAGTACAGGGATATGGCTACACCTTC. V gene TRBV19 combines with J gene TRBJ1-2, with D possibly TRBD1 on 6 matching bases. V was shortened by 1 base and J by 5 bases, with 8 bases between the two germline ends. This CDR3 has 13 residues. The germline CDR1 and CDR2 sequences are LNHDA and SQIVND (reference sequence).

This clone was found a few times. The chain is built from TRBV18 and TRBJ2-1; 12 bases are shared with TRBD2. Germline assignment: CDR1 KGHSH and CDR2 LQKENI. The CDR3 extends over 16 amino acids. The V and J ends lost 3 bases and 4 bases, in that order; junction bases with no gene match: 4. CDR3 in amino acids: CASSPRTSGNYNEQFF. The CDR3 DNA is TGTGCCAGCTCACCCCGGACTAGCGGGAATTACAATGAGCAGTTCTTC.

The rearrangement links TRBV6-1 to TRBJ2-1; D is uncertain. Trimming took 2 bases from V and 4 from J, leaving 3 bases between them. From germline, CDR1 is MNHNS and CDR2 SASEGT. This CDR3 is 12 amino acids long. Written as DNA, the CDR3 is TGTGCCAGCAGTGAAACTTACAATGAGCAGTTCTTC. Translated, it gives CASSETYNEQFF.

This clone showed up just once. This sequence joins TRBV28 and TRBJ2-7; D remains unclear. Trimming cost V 5 bases and J 5 bases, with 13 bases left between them. The germline V gene has CDR1 MDHEN and CDR2 SYDVKM. CDR3 length: 13 amino acids. CDR3 amino acids: CASSTVPRNEQYF. The CDR3 DNA reads TGTGCCAGCAGTACTGTGCCTAGGAACGAGCAGTACTTC.

J is TRBJ2-3 and V is TRBV5-4; possible D gene TRBD1, 5 bases. Trimming shortened V by 4 bases and J by 2 bases, and 11 bases separated the two germline ends. Germline CDR1 and CDR2: SGHNT and YYREEE (reference sequence). This CDR3 is built from 14 residues. CDR3 bases: TGTGCCAGCAGCCCCCTAGGGGACACAGATACGCAGTATTTT. Its translation: CASSPLGDTDTQYF.

The chain carries TRBV7-6 and TRBJ2-1; 12 bases align to TRBD2. Germline values: CDR1 SGHVS, CDR2 FNYEAQ. V shed 4 bases, J shed 4 bases, and the junction held 2 bases outside the gene matches. This CDR3 is 15 amino acids long. The CDR3 loop is CASSWTSGAYNEQFF. The CDR3, as DNA: TGTGCCAGCAGCTGGACTAGCGGGGCTTACAATGAGCAGTTCTTC. Supplemented by reference TRBV7-6 and TRBJ2-1, the full variable domain reads GAGVSQSPRYKVTKRGQDVALRCDPISGHVSLYWYRQALGQGPEFLTYFNYEAQQDKSGLPNDRFSAERPEGSISTLTIQRTEQRDSAMYRCASSWTSGAYNEQFFGPGTRLTVL.

V gene TRBV20-1 combines with J gene TRBJ2-4; D unclear. Germline loops: CDR1 DFQATT, CDR2 SNEGSKA (reference sequence). Trimming stripped 3 bases from V and 0 bases from J, with 6 bases between. The CDR3 totals 13 residues. The CDR3 reads CSASGRAKNIQYF. DNA for the CDR3: TGCAGTGCTAGTGGTAGAGCCAAAAACATTCAGTACTTC.